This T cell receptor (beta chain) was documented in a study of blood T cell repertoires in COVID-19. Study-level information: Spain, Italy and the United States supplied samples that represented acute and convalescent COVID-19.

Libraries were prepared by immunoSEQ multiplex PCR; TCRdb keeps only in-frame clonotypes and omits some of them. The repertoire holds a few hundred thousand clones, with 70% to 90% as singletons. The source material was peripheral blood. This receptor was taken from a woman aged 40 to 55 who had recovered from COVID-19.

CDR3 in amino acids: CATSEPGTGGRYTF. The CDR3 DNA reads as TGTGCCACCAGTGAGCCCGGGACAGGGGGACGCTACACCTTC. The chain has TRBV24-1 and TRBJ1-2, with 11 bases fitting TRBD1. This CDR3 is 14 amino acids long. CDR1 and CDR2 (germline): KGHDR, SFDVKD. The junction had 6 bases not matched to a gene; V was cut back by 4 bases and J by 9 bases.